This entry lists 30 T cell receptor beta chains sequenced from one sample in a study of T cells in Graves' hyperthyroidism and ophthalmopathy. Amplified TCR beta CDR3 regions derived from RNA transcripts. An initial round of RT-PCR targeting the TCR CDR3 relied on the HTBI primer set. MiXCR, run by TCRdb on the multiplex PCR reads, gives a single entry per CDR3 protein. The sample consists of about 600,000 distinct CDR3 sequences, 16% of them appearing once. The sample comprised blood. Receptors originate from a middle-aged woman with Graves' ophthalmopathy.

This clonotype has a handful of counts. The chain couples TRBV4-2 to TRBJ1-4; possibly TRBD1 for D (6 bases). V lost 2 bases to trimming and J lost 4 bases, with 11 bases between them. CDR3 size: 15 residues. Looked up from germline, CDR1 is LGHNA and CDR2 is YNFKEQ. CDR3 in amino acids: CASSQQDSYNEKLFF. The CDR3 DNA follows: TGTGCCAGCAGCCAACAGGACAGTTATAATGAAAAACTGTTTTTT.

This clonotype has ten or more counts. The chain recombines TRBV5-1 with TRBJ1-4; no firm D call. Trimming took 5 bases from V and 5 from J, leaving 10 bases between them. CDR3 length: 13 residues. CDR1 is SGHRS and CDR2 is YFSETQ in the germline V gene. The CDR3 DNA reads TGCGCCAGCAGTTCGGACCCCAATGAAAAACTGTTTTTT. It encodes CASSSDPNEKLFF.

The rearrangement joins TRBV5-1 to TRBJ1-4; tentatively, D is TRBD1 (5 bases). This CDR3 is built from 15 residues. Germline CDR1 and CDR2: SGHRS and YFSETQ. V dropped 3 bases and J dropped 8 bases, with 17 bases sitting between them. CDR3 amino acids: CASSYGVQGDEKLFF. The DNA for the CDR3 is TGCGCCAGCAGCTATGGGGTCCAGGGTGACGAAAAACTGTTTTTT. The full variable domain, completed using reference TRBV5-1 and TRBJ1-4, is KAGVTQTPRYLIKTRGQQVTLSCSPISGHRSVSWYQQTPGQGLQFLFEYFSETQRNKGNFPGRFSGRQFSNSRSEMNVSTLELGDSALYLCASSYGVQGDEKLFFGSGTQLSVL.

This clonotype was counted once. The genes are TRBV20-1 and TRBJ1-2; TRBD1 matches 11 bases. CDR3 size: 14 residues. Germline CDR1 reads DFQATT; CDR2 reads SNEGSKA (reference sequence). Losses at the gene ends were 5 bases for V and 5 bases for J; bases not matched to a gene: 7. The CDR3 sequence: CSAARDRGFYGYTF. The DNA for the CDR3 is TGCAGTGCTGCGCGGGACAGGGGGTTTTATGGCTACACCTTC.

This clonotype has a count of ten or more. The chain links TRBV2 to TRBJ2-2, with TRBD1 as a possible D gene (6 bases). Germline V lookup: CDR1 SNHLY, CDR2 FYNNEI. V lost 8 bases, J lost 6 bases, and 16 bases lay in between. This CDR3 contains 14 residues. The DNA for the CDR3 is TGTGCCAGCGTGGGACAAGCAAGACCCGGGGAGCTGTTTTTT. Amino acids: CASVGQARPGELFF.

There are a few counts of this clonotype. This CDR3 fails to terminate in the conserved phenylalanine or tryptophan, so it likely reflects a read error. V is TRBV29-1 and J is TRBJ2-7, with TRBD1 matching over 7 bases. The germline V gene has CDR1 SQVTM and CDR2 ANQGSEA. V lost 5 bases to trimming and J lost 2 bases; unmatched junction nucleotides: 6. This CDR3 has 13 residues. The CDR3 here is CSVFTGDPYEQYL. In nucleotides, the CDR3 is TGCAGCGTTTTCACAGGGGACCCCTACGAGCAGTACCTC.

CDR3 protein: CASTPGGFNSPLHF. Written as DNA, the CDR3 is TGTGCCAGCACTCCAGGGGGTTTTAATTCACCCCTCCACTTT. The chain is built from TRBV12-3 or TRBV12-4 and TRBJ1-6; 7 bases are shared with TRBD1. V shed 7 bases, J shed 6 bases, and the junction held 6 bases outside the gene matches. The length of the CDR3 is 14 residues.

This clonotype has ten or more counts. The V call is TRBV11-2, the J call TRBJ2-3; 10 positions match TRBD2. From germline, CDR1 is SGHAT and CDR2 FQNNGV. This CDR3 spans 15 amino acids. The V gene end was trimmed by 1 base and the J gene end by 4 bases; junction bases not matched to a gene: 2. The CDR3 loop reads CASSLVGTSADTQYF. CDR3 in DNA: TGTGCCAGCAGCTTAGTGGGGACTAGCGCAGATACGCAGTATTTT.

This clonotype is termed medium-sized. The CDR3 loop reads CASSQASNANTGELFF. CDR3 bases: TGTGCCAGCAGCCAAGCTTCCAACGCGAACACCGGGGAGCTGTTTTTT. V gene TRBV3-1 combines with J gene TRBJ2-2; D is ambiguous. V lost 1 base to trimming and J lost 0 bases, with 9 bases between them. The germline V gene encodes CDR1 LGHDT and CDR2 YNNKEL (reference sequence). The CDR3 sequence is 16 residues long. Supplemented by reference TRBV3-1 and TRBJ2-2, the full variable domain reads DTAVSQTPKYLVTQMGNDKSIKCEQNLGHDTMYWYKQDSKKFLKIMFSYNNKELIINETVPNRFSPKSPDKAHLNLHINSLELGDSAVYFCASSQASNANTGELFFGEGSRLTVL.

The rearrangement links TRBV18 to TRBJ2-5; 8 bases fit TRBD2. CDR1 KGHSH and CDR2 LQKENI come from the germline V gene. This CDR3 is built from 17 residues. The junction had 13 bases not matched to a gene; V was cut back by 3 bases and J by 4 bases. CDR3 nucleotide sequence: TGTGCCAGCTCACCGTCTCTGGCGGGAGGAGGTGGAGAGACCCAGTACTTC. This gives the protein CASSPSLAGGGGETQYF.

The gene calls are TRBV2 and TRBJ2-7; TRBD1 agrees at 11 bases. The V gene end was trimmed by 8 bases and the J gene end by 4 bases; junction bases not matched to a gene: 10. This CDR3 region has 15 residues. Germline CDR1 reads SNHLY; CDR2 reads FYNNEI. The CDR3 DNA reads as TGTGCCAGCCGGCGGGGGACAGGGGGGCTATACGAGCAGTACTTC. Protein product: CASRRGTGGLYEQYF. The whole variable domain, remainder taken from reference TRBV2 and TRBJ2-7, is EPEVTQTPSHQVTQMGQEVILRCVPISNHLYFYWYRQILGQKVEFLVSFYNNEISEKSEIFDDQFSVERPDGSNFTLKIRSTKLEDSAMYFCASRRGTGGLYEQYFGPGTRLTVT.

This clonotype has at least ten counts. The chain carries TRBV2 and TRBJ2-4; D is possibly TRBD1 or TRBD2 (5 bases each). V was clipped by 6 bases and J by 0 bases, with 18 bases between them. This CDR3 spans 17 amino acids. CDR1 is SNHLY, CDR2 FYNNEI, per germline. The CDR3 is CASRGDRGNRAKNIQYF. CDR3 nucleotide sequence: TGTGCCAGCAGGGGGGACCGAGGGAACCGAGCCAAAAACATTCAGTACTTC. Drawing the rest from reference TRBV2 and TRBJ2-4, the complete variable domain is EPEVTQTPSHQVTQMGQEVILRCVPISNHLYFYWYRQILGQKVEFLVSFYNNEISEKSEIFDDQFSVERPDGSNFTLKIRSTKLEDSAMYFCASRGDRGNRAKNIQYFGAGTRLSVL.

At least ten counts were recorded for this clonotype. The chain uses TRBV20-1 and TRBJ1-1; 7 bases agree with TRBD1. The junction had 3 bases not matched to a gene; V was cut back by 2 bases and J by 0 bases. CDR3 length: 14 residues. The germline CDR1 and CDR2 sequences are DFQATT and SNEGSKA (reference sequence). Written as DNA, the CDR3 is TGCAGTGCTAGATTGGACAGGTTGAACACTGAAGCTTTCTTT. Protein sequence: CSARLDRLNTEAFF.

This clonotype was seen a few times. J is TRBJ2-7 and V is TRBV6-5, with TRBD2 matching 7 bases. Germline V gives CDR1 MNHEY, CDR2 SVGAGI. With V trimmed by 4 bases and J by 3 bases, 9 bases remained unmatched. The CDR3 runs to 15 residues. The CDR3 reads CASSSQGAGNYEQYF. As DNA, the CDR3 is TGTGCCAGCAGTTCGCAGGGAGCGGGAAACTACGAGCAGTACTTC.

V gene TRBV20-1 combines with J gene TRBJ2-2, with 10 bases that match TRBD2. Germline V gene data show CDR1 as DFQATT and CDR2 as SNEGSKA (reference sequence). The CDR3 extends over 15 amino acids. V shed 3 bases, J shed 5 bases, and the junction held 6 bases outside the gene matches. The DNA for the CDR3 is TGCAGTGCTAGGCAAGAGCGGGGGGGGACCGGGGAGCTGTTTTTT. It encodes CSARQERGGTGELFF.

With regard to this clonotype: Possible read error: a much larger clone is one base away. V gene TRBV20-1 combines with J gene TRBJ2-7, with 9 bases fitting TRBD2. V shed 4 bases and J 6 bases; nucleotides not matched to a gene: 13. Looked up from germline, CDR1 is DFQATT and CDR2 is SNEGSKA (reference sequence). The CDR3 is made up of 15 amino acids. CDR3 in amino acids: CSAIVPSGRPTEQYF. As DNA, the CDR3 is TGCAGTGCTATAGTCCCCAGCGGGAGGCCGACCGAGCAGTACTTC.

This clonotype came up many times. The chain joins TRBV2 to TRBJ2-7; 8 bases align to TRBD2. With V trimmed by 7 bases and J by 1 base, 3 bases remained unmatched. Germline V gene data show CDR1 as SNHLY and CDR2 as FYNNEI. CDR3 size: 13 residues. CDR3 amino acids: CASKTSESYEQYF. The CDR3 DNA follows: TGTGCCAGCAAGACTAGCGAGTCCTACGAGCAGTACTTC.

The chain recombines TRBV3-1 with TRBJ1-1; D uncertain. Looked up from germline, CDR1 is LGHDT and CDR2 is YNNKEL (reference sequence). Trimming removed 3 bases from V and 1 base from J, with 9 bases in between. The CDR3 extends over 14 amino acids. CDR3 sequence: CASSQRQANTEAFF. As DNA, the CDR3 is TGTGCCAGCAGCCAGCGCCAGGCGAACACTGAAGCTTTCTTT.

This chain uses TRBV19 with TRBJ1-1, with D possibly matching TRBD1 (6 bases). Trimming removed 7 bases at V and 5 bases at J, with 14 bases between. This CDR3 has 13 residues. Germline lookup yields CDR1 LNHDA and CDR2 SQIVND (reference sequence). This CDR3 reads CASTFTTGTEAFF. CDR3 nucleotides: TGTGCCAGTACCTTCACCACAGGGACTGAAGCTTTCTTT.

Ten or more counts support this clonotype. The chain couples TRBV27 to TRBJ2-1; the match to TRBD1 covers 8 bases. Germline loops: CDR1 MNHEY, CDR2 SMNVEV (reference sequence). The ends lost 2 bases at V and 6 bases at J; junction bases unmatched: 6. CDR3 length equals 15 residues. CDR3 loop: CASSLVQGAGNEQFF. The CDR3 coding sequence is TGTGCCAGCAGTTTAGTGCAGGGGGCTGGCAATGAGCAGTTCTTC.

This clonotype has ten or more counts. The chain employs TRBV29-1 and TRBJ2-1; 10 bases match TRBD2. Germline-derived CDR1 and CDR2 are SQVTM and ANQGSEA. The CDR3 runs to 14 residues. Trimming at V came to 7 bases and at J to 6 bases, leaving 9 bases not matched to a gene. The CDR3 protein is CSGQELAGVNEQFF. The CDR3 bases are TGCAGCGGACAAGAGCTAGCGGGAGTCAATGAGCAGTTCTTC.

This clonotype has at least ten counts. The chain employs TRBV27 and TRBJ2-7; the D gene is possibly TRBD1 (5 bases). Germline V gene lookup returns CDR1 MNHEY and CDR2 SMNVEV (reference sequence). This CDR3 region has 14 residues. Trimming removed 3 bases at V and 3 bases at J, with 12 bases between. CDR3 nucleotides: TGTGCCAGCAGTTTGTACAGGCCCGACTACGAGCAGTACTTC. The encoded protein is CASSLYRPDYEQYF.

This clonotype was found many times. The rearrangement uses TRBV11-2 and TRBJ2-1, with a weak D call TRBD1 (6 bases). The CDR3 runs to 14 residues. Trimming took off 3 bases at V and 12 bases at J, with 18 bases between the two ends. Looked up from germline, CDR1 is SGHAT and CDR2 is FQNNGV. In nucleotides, the CDR3 is TGTGCCAGCAGCTTCAGTCAGGACAGTGGGACGCAGTTCTTC. Its translation is CASSFSQDSGTQFF. Looking up the rest from reference TRBV11-2 and TRBJ2-1 gives the full variable domain: EAGVAQSPRYKIIEKRQSVAFWCNPISGHATLYWYQQILGQGPKLLIQFQNNGVVDDSQLPKDRFSAERLKGVDSTLKIQPAKLEDSAVYLCASSFSQDSGTQFFGPGTRLTVL.

J is TRBJ2-1 and V is TRBV9, with D unresolved. CDR1 is SGDLS, CDR2 YYNGEE, per germline. Trimming cost V 0 bases and J 1 base, with 5 bases left between them. This CDR3 has 14 amino acids. The CDR3 region is CASSVETSYNEQFF. CDR3 in DNA: TGTGCCAGCAGCGTAGAGACTTCCTACAATGAGCAGTTCTTC.

The chain combines TRBV19 with TRBJ1-5, with D tentatively TRBD1 (5 bases). The V and J ends lost 5 bases and 3 bases respectively, with 17 bases between them. Germline CDR1 and CDR2: LNHDA and SQIVND (reference sequence). The CDR3 runs to 16 residues. CDR3 coding DNA: TGTGCCAGTAGTGCCCTTCGGGGGGGTAACAATCAGCCCCAGCATTTT. Protein product: CASSALRGGNNQPQHF. Complete variable domain (other parts from reference TRBV19 and TRBJ1-5): DGGITQSPKYLFRKEGQNVTLSCEQNLNHDAMYWYRQDPGQGLRLIYYSQIVNDFQKGDIAEGYSVSREKKESFPLTVTSAQKNPTAFYLCASSALRGGNNQPQHFGDGTRLSIL.

The chain uses TRBV5-1 and TRBJ1-6; D is uncertain. Trimming removed 1 base at V and 10 bases at J, with 12 bases between. The CDR3 is 14 residues long. The germline V gene has CDR1 SGHRS and CDR2 YFSETQ. This CDR3 reads CASSLSTSKSPLHF. The DNA for the CDR3 is TGCGCCAGCAGCTTGAGTACATCCAAATCACCCCTCCACTTT.

In the case of this clonotype: Possible read error: a much larger clone is one base away. The chain uses TRBV11-2 and TRBJ2-1; 8 positions match TRBD2. The germline V gene has CDR1 SGHAT and CDR2 FQNNGV. V was clipped by 5 bases and J by 12 bases; unmatched bases: 18. The CDR3 totals 16 residues. The CDR3 loop is CASSKGAGGTLHGQFF. The CDR3, as DNA: TGTGCCAGCAGCAAAGGGGCGGGAGGCACTCTCCATGGGCAGTTCTTC. The full variable domain, with the rest looked up from reference TRBV11-2 and TRBJ2-1, is EAGVAQSPRYKIIEKRQSVAFWCNPISGHATLYWYQQILGQGPKLLIQFQNNGVVDDSQLPKDRFSAERLKGVDSTLKIQPAKLEDSAVYLCASSKGAGGTLHGQFFGPGTRLTVL.

This clonotype was seen at least ten times. The V call is TRBV5-1, the J call TRBJ2-1; D is perhaps TRBD2 (6 bases). Trimming removed 4 bases from V and 5 bases from J, with 10 bases in between. The CDR3 is 13 amino acids. Germline CDR1 and CDR2: SGHRS and YFSETQ. The CDR3 here is CASSAGSNNEQFF. The CDR3 bases are TGCGCCAGCAGCGCGGGGAGCAACAATGAGCAGTTCTTC.

The sample holds many counts of this clonotype. The J gene is TRBJ2-5, the V gene TRBV12-3 or TRBV12-4; 7 bases fit TRBD1. This CDR3 is built from 13 residues. V trimming: 4 bases; J trimming: 5 bases; junction bases outside the gene matches: 4. CDR3 DNA sequence: TGTGCCAGCAGTTCACAGGGGTGGGAGACCCAGTACTTC. Protein sequence: CASSSQGWETQYF.

This clonotype was counted ten times or more. This chain links TRBV10-3 with TRBJ2-2; D may be TRBD1 (5 bases). This CDR3 comprises 13 residues. V lost 5 bases and J 7 bases, leaving 11 bases between the germline ends. Germline-derived CDR1 and CDR2 are ENHRY and SYGVKD. As DNA, the CDR3 is TGTGCCATCAGTCAGGGCGCGAACGGGGAGCTGTTTTTT. This codes for CAISQGANGELFF.